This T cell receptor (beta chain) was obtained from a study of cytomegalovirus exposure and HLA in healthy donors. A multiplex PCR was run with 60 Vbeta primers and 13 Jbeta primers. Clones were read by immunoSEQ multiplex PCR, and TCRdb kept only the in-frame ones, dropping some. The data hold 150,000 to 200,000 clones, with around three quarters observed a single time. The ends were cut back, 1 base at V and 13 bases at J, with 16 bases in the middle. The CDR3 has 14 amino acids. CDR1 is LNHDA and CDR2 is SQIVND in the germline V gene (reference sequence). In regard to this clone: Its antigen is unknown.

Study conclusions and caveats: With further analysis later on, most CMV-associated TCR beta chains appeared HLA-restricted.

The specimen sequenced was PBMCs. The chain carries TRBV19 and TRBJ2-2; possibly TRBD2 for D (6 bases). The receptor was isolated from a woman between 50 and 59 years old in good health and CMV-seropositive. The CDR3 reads CASSIAGGQGRLFF. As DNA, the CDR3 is TGTGCCAGTAGTATAGCCGGAGGGCAGGGTAGGCTGTTTTTT.